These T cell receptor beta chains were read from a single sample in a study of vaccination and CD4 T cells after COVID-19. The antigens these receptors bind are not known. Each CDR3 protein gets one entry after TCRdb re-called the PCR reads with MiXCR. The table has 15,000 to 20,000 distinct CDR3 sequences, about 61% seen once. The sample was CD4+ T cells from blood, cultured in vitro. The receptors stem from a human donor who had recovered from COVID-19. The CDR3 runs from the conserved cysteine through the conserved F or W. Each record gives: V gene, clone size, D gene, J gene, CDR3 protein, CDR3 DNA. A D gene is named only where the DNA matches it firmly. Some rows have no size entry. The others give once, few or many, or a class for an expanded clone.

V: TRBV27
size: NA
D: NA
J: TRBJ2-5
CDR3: CASTGVGETQYF
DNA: TGTGCCAGCACAGGGGTCGGGGAGACCCAGTACTTC

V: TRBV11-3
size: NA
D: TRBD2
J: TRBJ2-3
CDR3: CASSFLSGRTDTQYF
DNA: TGTGCCAGCAGCTTCCTTAGCGGGAGGACAGATACGCAGTATTTT

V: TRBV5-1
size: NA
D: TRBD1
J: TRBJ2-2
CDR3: CASSGTGGTGELFF
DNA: TGCGCCAGCAGCGGGACAGGGGGGACCGGGGAGCTGTTTTTT

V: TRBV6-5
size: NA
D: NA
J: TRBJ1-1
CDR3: CASSYGTYTEAFF
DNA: TGTGCCAGCAGTTACGGCACGTACACTGAAGCTTTCTTT

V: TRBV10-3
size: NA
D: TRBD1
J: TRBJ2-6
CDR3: CAISDGTGALSGANVLTF
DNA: TGTGCCATCAGTGATGGGACAGGAGCCTTATCTGGGGCCAACGTCCTGACTTTC

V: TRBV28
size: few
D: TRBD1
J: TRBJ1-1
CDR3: CASSFQTGGFTEAFF
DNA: TGTGCCAGCAGTTTTCAGACAGGGGGCTTCACTGAAGCTTTCTTT

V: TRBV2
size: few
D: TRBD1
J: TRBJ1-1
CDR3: CASSEGRAGGTEAFF
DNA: TGTGCCAGCAGTGAAGGTAGGGCAGGGGGCACTGAAGCTTTCTTT

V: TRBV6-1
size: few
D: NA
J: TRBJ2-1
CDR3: CASSESSRVYNEQFF
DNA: TGTGCCAGCAGCGAAAGCTCCCGGGTGTACAATGAGCAGTTCTTC

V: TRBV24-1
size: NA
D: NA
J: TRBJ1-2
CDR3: CATSDPGHPADYGYTF
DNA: TGTGCCACCAGTGACCCGGGACATCCGGCTGACTATGGCTACACCTTC

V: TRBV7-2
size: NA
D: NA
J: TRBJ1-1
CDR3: CASSSGMKGLNTEAFF
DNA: TGTGCCAGCAGCTCCGGGATGAAGGGACTGAACACTGAAGCTTTCTTT

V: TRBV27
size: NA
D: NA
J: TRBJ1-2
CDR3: CASSLSGLIRGYTF
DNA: TGTGCCAGCAGTTTGAGTGGGCTAATCCGTGGCTACACCTTC

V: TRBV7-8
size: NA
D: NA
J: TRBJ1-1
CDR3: CASSLGASLTLGTEAFF
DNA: TGTGCCAGCAGCTTAGGAGCCAGTCTTACCTTGGGGACTGAAGCTTTCTTT

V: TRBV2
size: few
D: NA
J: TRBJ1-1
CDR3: CASTFSTANTEAFF
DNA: TGTGCCAGTACTTTTTCGACAGCGAACACTGAAGCTTTCTTT

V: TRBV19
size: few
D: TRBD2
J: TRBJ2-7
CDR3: CASSIRLAGANEQYF
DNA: TGTGCCAGTAGTATACGGCTAGCGGGAGCGAACGAGCAGTACTTC

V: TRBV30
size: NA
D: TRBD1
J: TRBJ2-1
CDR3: CAWSTGTGYDEQFF
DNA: TGTGCCTGGAGCACCGGGACAGGGTATGATGAGCAGTTCTTC

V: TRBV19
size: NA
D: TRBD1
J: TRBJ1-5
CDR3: CASSKNPGQSNQPQHF
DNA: TGTGCCAGTAGTAAGAACCCGGGACAGAGCAATCAGCCCCAGCATTTT

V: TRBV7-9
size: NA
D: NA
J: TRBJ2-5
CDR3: CASRSTSGEAQYF
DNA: TGTGCCAGCAGGTCGACCTCGGGAGAGGCCCAGTACTTC

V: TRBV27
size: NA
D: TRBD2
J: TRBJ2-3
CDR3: CASSLGLAGVTGGTDTQYF
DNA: TGTGCCAGCAGTTTGGGGCTAGCGGGAGTCACCGGCGGCACAGATACGCAGTATTTT

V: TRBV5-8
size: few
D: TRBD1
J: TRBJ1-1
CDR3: CASSRRTGVLDTEAFF
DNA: TGTGCCAGCAGTCGCCGGACAGGGGTGTTGGACACTGAAGCTTTCTTT

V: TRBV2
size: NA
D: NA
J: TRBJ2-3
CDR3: CASSSYVDTQYF
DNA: TGTGCCAGCAGTTCCTATGTAGATACGCAGTATTTT

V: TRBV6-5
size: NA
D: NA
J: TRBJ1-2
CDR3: CASSSEGGYTF
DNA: TGTGCCAGCAGTTCAGAGGGGGGCTACACCTTC

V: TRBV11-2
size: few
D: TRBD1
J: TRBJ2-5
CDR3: CASLPGTDQETQYF
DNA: TGTGCCAGCCTACCTGGGACAGATCAAGAGACCCAGTACTTC

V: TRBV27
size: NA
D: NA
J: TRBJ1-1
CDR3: CASSLGRGQGTTEAFF
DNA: TGTGCCAGCAGTTTGGGGCGGGGGCAGGGCACCACTGAAGCTTTCTTT

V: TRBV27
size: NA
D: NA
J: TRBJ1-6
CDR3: CASIELGSSNSPLHF
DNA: TGTGCCAGCATAGAGTTGGGCAGCTCTAATTCACCCCTCCACTTT

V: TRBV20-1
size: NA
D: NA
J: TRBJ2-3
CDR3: CSATPAGQNGGTDTQYF
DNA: TGCAGTGCTACCCCGGCGGGCCAGAACGGCGGCACAGATACGCAGTATTTT

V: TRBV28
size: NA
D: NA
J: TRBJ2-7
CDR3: CASSIYEQYF
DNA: TGTGCCAGCAGCATCTACGAGCAGTACTTC

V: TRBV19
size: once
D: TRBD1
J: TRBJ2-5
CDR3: CASSNRQGQETQYF
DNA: TGTGCCAGTAGTAATCGACAGGGCCAAGAGACCCAGTACTTC

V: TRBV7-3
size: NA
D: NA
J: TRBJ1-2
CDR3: CASSLNGDGYTF
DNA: TGTGCCAGCAGCTTAAATGGAGATGGCTACACCTTC

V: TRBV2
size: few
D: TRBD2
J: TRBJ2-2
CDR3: CASSEGVAGTGELFF
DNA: TGTGCCAGCAGTGAGGGGGTAGCGGGAACCGGGGAGCTGTTTTTT

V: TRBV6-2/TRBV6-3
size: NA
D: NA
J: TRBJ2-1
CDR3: CASSYDLTAGKGDEQFF
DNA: TGTGCCAGCAGTTACGATTTGACGGCGGGGAAGGGCGATGAGCAGTTCTTC

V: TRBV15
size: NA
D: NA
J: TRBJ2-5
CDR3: CATSRDMEQETQYF
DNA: TGTGCCACCAGCAGAGATATGGAACAAGAGACCCAGTACTTC

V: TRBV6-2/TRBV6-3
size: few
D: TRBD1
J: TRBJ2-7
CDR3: CASRTGGNEQYF
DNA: TGTGCCAGCCGTACAGGGGGCAACGAGCAGTACTTC

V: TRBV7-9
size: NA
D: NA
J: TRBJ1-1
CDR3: CASSLYRGRNTEAFF
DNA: TGTGCCAGCAGCTTATACCGGGGGAGGAACACTGAAGCTTTCTTT

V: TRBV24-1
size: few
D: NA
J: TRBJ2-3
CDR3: CATSDSGDTQYF
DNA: TGTGCCACCAGTGACTCTGGAGATACGCAGTATTTT

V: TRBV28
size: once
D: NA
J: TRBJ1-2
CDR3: CASSFGGASYGYTF
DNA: TGTGCCAGCAGTTTCGGAGGGGCCTCCTATGGCTACACCTTC

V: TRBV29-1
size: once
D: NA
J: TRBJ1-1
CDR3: CSVEVNDRSTEAFF
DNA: TGCAGCGTTGAAGTTAATGACCGGAGCACTGAAGCTTTCTTT

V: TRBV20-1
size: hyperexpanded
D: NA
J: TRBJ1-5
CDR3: CSARDEGGESNQPQHF
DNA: TGCAGTGCTAGAGATGAAGGAGGGGAGAGCAATCAGCCCCAGCATTTT

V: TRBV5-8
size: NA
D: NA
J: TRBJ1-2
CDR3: CASSRGGVGGYTF
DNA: TGTGCCAGCAGCCGGGGCGGGGTTGGGGGCTACACCTTC

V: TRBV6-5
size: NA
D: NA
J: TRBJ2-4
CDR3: CASSYGQGPNIQYF
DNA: TGTGCCAGCAGTTACGGCCAAGGGCCCAACATTCAGTACTTC

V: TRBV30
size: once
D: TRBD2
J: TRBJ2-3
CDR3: CAWALLAGSTDTQYF
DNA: TGTGCCTGGGCCTTACTAGCGGGGAGCACAGATACGCAGTATTTT

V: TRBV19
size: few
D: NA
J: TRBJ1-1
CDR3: CASRFSGGSEAFF
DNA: TGTGCCAGTAGATTTTCGGGCGGGTCGGAAGCTTTCTTT

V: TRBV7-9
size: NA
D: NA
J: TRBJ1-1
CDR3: CASSETGLGTEAFF
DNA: TGCGCCAGCAGCGAAACAGGGTTGGGGACTGAAGCTTTCTTT

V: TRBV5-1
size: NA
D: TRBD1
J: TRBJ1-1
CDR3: CASSERDRGESFF
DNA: TGCGCCAGCAGCGAACGGGACAGAGGCGAATCTTTCTTT

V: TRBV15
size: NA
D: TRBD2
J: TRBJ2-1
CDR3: CAARQVAGGDEQFF
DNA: TGTGCCGCTCGGCAGGTTGCGGGAGGTGATGAGCAGTTCTTC

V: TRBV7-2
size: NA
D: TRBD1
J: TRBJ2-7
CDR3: CASSLAGQSYEQYF
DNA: TGTGCCAGCAGCTTAGCGGGACAGTCCTACGAGCAGTACTTC

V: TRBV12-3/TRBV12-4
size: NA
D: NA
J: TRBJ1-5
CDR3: CASGPIGGGNQPQHF
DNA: TGTGCCAGCGGTCCCATCGGGGGAGGCAATCAGCCCCAGCATTTT

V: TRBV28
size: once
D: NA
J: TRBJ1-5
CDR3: CASSFGTTQPQHF
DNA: TGTGCCAGCAGTTTCGGAACGACGCAGCCCCAGCATTTT

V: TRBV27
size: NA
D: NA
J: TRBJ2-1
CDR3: CASSPSRSSYNEQFF
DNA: TGTGCCAGCAGTCCCTCCCGTAGTTCCTACAATGAGCAGTTCTTC

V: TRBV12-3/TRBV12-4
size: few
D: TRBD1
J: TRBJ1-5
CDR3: CASSGGQGLSQPQHF
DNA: TGTGCCAGCAGTGGGGGACAGGGTTTGAGTCAGCCCCAGCATTTT

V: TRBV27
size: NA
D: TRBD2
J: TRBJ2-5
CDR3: CASSPGLAGRETQYF
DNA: TGTGCCAGCAGTCCCGGACTAGCGGGGAGGGAGACCCAGTACTTC

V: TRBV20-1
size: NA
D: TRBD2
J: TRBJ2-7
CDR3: CSARDRTSGPYEQYF
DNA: TGCAGTGCTAGAGATAGAACTAGCGGCCCCTACGAGCAGTACTTC

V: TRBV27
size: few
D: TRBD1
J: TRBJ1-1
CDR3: CASSLFAGGGTEAFF
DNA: TGTGCCAGCAGTTTATTCGCAGGGGGTGGGACTGAAGCTTTCTTT

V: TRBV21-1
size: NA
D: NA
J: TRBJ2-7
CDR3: CASTGTSGPRDTYEQYF
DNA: TGTGCCAGCACGGGGACTAGCGGGCCCCGAGACACCTACGAGCAGTACTTC

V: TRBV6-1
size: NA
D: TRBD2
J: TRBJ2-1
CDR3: CASRPQTAGGPNEQFF
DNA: TGTGCCAGCAGACCCCAAACCGCGGGAGGGCCCAATGAGCAGTTCTTC